The clone carrying this T cell receptor (beta chain) was picked up a small number of times. TCRdb keeps only in-frame clones here, not all; method: immunoSEQ multiplex PCR. The sample has hundreds of thousands of clones, roughly 88% seen once. Participant age was roughly 18 to 95 years, and participants resided in 24 US areas. Donors were grouped by their self-reported clinical history. Germline-derived CDR1 and CDR2 are SGHAT and FQNNGV. Losses at the gene ends were 6 bases for V and 4 bases for J; bases not matched to a gene: 7. The CDR3 loop spans 15 amino acids. The data belong to a study of blood T cell repertoires in COVID-19. Study summary: The United States, Italy and Spain were the sources of the acute and convalescent COVID-19 samples.

The chain is built from TRBV11-2 and TRBJ2-7; the match to TRBD1 covers 12 bases. The receptor was isolated from a young woman who had recovered from COVID-19. The sample consisted of PBMCs or T cells enriched from blood (not recorded which). The CDR3 region is CASSLGTGGLYEQYF. The DNA of the CDR3 is TGTGCCAGCAGTTTGGGGACAGGGGGCTTGTACGAGCAGTACTTC. The whole variable domain, filled in from reference TRBV11-2 and TRBJ2-7, reads EAGVAQSPRYKIIEKRQSVAFWCNPISGHATLYWYQQILGQGPKLLIQFQNNGVVDDSQLPKDRFSAERLKGVDSTLKIQPAKLEDSAVYLCASSLGTGGLYEQYFGPGTRLTVT.